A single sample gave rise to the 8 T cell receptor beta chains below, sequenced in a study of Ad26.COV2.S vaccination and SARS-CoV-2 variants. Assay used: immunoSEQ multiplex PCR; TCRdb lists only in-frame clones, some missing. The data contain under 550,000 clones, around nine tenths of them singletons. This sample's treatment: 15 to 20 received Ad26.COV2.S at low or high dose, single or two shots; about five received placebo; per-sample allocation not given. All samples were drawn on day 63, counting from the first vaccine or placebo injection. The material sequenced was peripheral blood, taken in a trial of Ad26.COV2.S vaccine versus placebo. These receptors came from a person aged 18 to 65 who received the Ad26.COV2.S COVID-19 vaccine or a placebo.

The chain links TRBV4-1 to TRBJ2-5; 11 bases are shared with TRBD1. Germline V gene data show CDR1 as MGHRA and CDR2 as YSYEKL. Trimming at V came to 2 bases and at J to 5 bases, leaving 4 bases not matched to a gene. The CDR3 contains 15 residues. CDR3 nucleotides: TGCGCCAGCAGCCAACCGGACAGGGGGCAGGAGACCCAGTACTTC. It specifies CASSQPDRGQETQYF.

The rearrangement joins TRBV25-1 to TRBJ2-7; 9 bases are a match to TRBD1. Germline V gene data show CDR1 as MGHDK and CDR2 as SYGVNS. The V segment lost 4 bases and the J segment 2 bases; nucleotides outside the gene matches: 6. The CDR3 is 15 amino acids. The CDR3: CASSAQGQGTYEQYF. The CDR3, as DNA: TGTGCCAGCAGTGCCCAAGGACAGGGGACCTACGAGCAGTACTTC.

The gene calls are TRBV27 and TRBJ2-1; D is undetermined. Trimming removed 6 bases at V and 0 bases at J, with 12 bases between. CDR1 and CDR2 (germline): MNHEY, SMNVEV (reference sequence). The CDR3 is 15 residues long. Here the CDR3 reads CASSLDPSSYNEQFF. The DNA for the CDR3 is TGTGCCAGCAGCCTCGACCCGAGCTCCTACAATGAGCAGTTCTTC.

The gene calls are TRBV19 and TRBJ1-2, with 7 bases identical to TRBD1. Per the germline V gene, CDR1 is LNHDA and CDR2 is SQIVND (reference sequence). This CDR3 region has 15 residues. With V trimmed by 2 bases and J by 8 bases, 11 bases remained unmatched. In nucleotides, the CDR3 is TGTGCCAGTAGTATAACCCGACAGGGAAGTTACGGCTACACCTTC. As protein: CASSITRQGSYGYTF.

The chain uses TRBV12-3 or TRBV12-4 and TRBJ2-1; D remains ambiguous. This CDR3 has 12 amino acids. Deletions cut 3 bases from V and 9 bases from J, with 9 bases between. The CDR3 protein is CASSFLGAEQFF. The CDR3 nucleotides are TGTGCCAGCAGTTTTCTGGGCGCTGAGCAGTTCTTC.

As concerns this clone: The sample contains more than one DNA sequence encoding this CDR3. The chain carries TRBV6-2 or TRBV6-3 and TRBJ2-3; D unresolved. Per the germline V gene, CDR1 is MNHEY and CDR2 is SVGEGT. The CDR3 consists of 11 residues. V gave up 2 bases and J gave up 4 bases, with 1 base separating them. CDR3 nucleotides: TGTGCCAGCAGTTACCCAGATACGCAGTATTTT. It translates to CASSYPDTQYF.

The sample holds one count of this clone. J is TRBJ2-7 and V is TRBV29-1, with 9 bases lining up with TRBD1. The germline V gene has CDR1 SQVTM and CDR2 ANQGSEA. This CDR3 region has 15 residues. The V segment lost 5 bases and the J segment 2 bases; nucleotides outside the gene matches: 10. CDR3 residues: CSVQETGGIAYEQYF. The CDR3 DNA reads TGCAGCGTTCAGGAAACAGGGGGCATAGCCTACGAGCAGTACTTC.

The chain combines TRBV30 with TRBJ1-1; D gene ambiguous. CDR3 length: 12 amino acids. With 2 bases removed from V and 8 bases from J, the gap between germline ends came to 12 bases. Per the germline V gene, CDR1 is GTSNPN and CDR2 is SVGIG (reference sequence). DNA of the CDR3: TGTGCCTGGAGTAGGTCAGGCACGGAAGCTTTCTTT. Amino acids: CAWSRSGTEAFF.